This entry lists 14 T cell receptor beta chains sequenced from one sample in a study of blood T cell repertoires in COVID-19. Sequencing used immunoSEQ multiplex PCR; TCRdb keeps in-frame clones, though not all of them. Here the sample spans 150,000 or so clones, roughly 90% being singletons. Sequencing was done on a sample of peripheral blood. The receptors shown here come from a man between 45 and 60 years old with acute or convalescent COVID-19.

This chain links TRBV3-1 (or the pseudogene TRBV3-2) with TRBJ2-2; maybe TRBD2 (5 bases). V dropped 1 base and J dropped 7 bases, with 10 bases sitting between them. The CDR3 runs 14 residues. Per the germline V gene, CDR1 is LGHDT and CDR2 is YNNKEL (reference sequence). CDR3: CASSQGAAIGELFF. The CDR3 DNA reads TGTGCCAGCAGCCAAGGAGCGGCGATCGGGGAGCTGTTTTTT.

CDR3 DNA sequence: TGTGCCAGCAGCCGAACTTGGCGGTACCAAGAGACCCAGTACTTC. Translated, it gives CASSRTWRYQETQYF. J is TRBJ2-5 and V is TRBV6-5, with D uncertain. Per the germline V gene, CDR1 is MNHEY and CDR2 is SVGAGI. CDR3 length equals 15 residues. Trimming stripped 6 bases from V and 0 bases from J, with 14 bases between.

The chain couples TRBV30 to TRBJ1-6; a possible D gene is TRBD1 (6 bases). V shed 4 bases and J shed 2 bases, with 12 bases lying between them. CDR1 is GTSNPN and CDR2 is SVGIG in the germline V gene (reference sequence). This CDR3 contains 15 residues. CDR3 DNA: TGTGCCTGGACCGGCCGGACAGCCTATAATTCACCCCTCCACTTT. It translates to CAWTGRTAYNSPLHF.

This chain connects TRBV6-2 or TRBV6-3 to TRBJ1-2; D unclear. Trimming removed 6 bases from V and 3 bases from J, with 17 bases in between. Germline V lookup: CDR1 MNHEY, CDR2 SVGEGT. CDR3 length: 15 amino acids. CDR3 bases: TGTGCCAGCAGCCGTGGACGAGGGTCAGACTATGGCTACACCTTC. It yields the protein CASSRGRGSDYGYTF.

V is TRBV9 and J is TRBJ2-1; TRBD2 matches at 10 bases. The CDR3 runs 15 residues. The V gene's germline CDR1 is SGDLS and CDR2 YYNGEE. The junction had 2 bases not matched to a gene; V was cut back by 0 bases and J by 5 bases. The CDR3 region has the DNA TGTGCCAGCAGCGTAGAACTAGCGGGACACAATGAGCAGTTCTTC. It codes for CASSVELAGHNEQFF.

The chain uses TRBV5-1 and TRBJ2-5; TRBD2 agrees at 10 bases. This CDR3 is built from 18 residues. V dropped 4 bases and J dropped 2; count of bases not matched to a gene: 14. Germline CDR1 reads SGHRS; CDR2 reads YFSETQ. CDR3 coding DNA: TGCGCCAGCAGCCAGGTCGGGGTACTAGCGGGGAGTCAAGAGACCCAGTACTTC. This translates into CASSQVGVLAGSQETQYF.

The genes are TRBV6-4 and TRBJ1-5, with D hard to call. The V gene lost 11 bases and the J gene lost 3 bases, with 20 bases spanning the gap. The CDR3 totals 15 residues. Germline V gene sequence: CDR1 MRHNA, CDR2 SNTAGT. CDR3 bases: TGTGCCGACTACCCCCGGGCAGTTCTCAATCAGCCCCAGCATTTT. Protein sequence: CADYPRAVLNQPQHF.

The chain couples TRBV28 to TRBJ2-2; D is possibly TRBD1 (6 bases). CDR3 length: 15 residues. Germline V gene data show CDR1 as MDHEN and CDR2 as SYDVKM. Trimming removed 6 bases at V and 9 bases at J, with 20 bases between. CDR3 sequence (DNA): TGTGCCAGCAGGCTCCGGGACACGGCGAAAAGGGAGCTGTTTTTT. Translating it yields CASRLRDTAKRELFF. Complete variable domain (other parts from reference TRBV28 and TRBJ2-2): DVKVTQSSRYLVKRTGEKVFLECVQDMDHENMFWYRQDPGLGLRLIYFSYDVKMKEKGDIPEGYSVSREKKERFSLILESASTNQTSMYLCASRLRDTAKRELFFGEGSRLTVL.

The chain employs TRBV5-1 and TRBJ2-7; 11 bases fit TRBD2. V lost 0 bases and J lost 1; bases outside the gene matches: 0. The CDR3 contains 15 residues. Germline V lookup: CDR1 SGHRS, CDR2 YFSETQ. CDR3 DNA sequence: TGCGCCAGCAGCTTGGGACTAGCGGGGTCCTACGAGCAGTACTTC. It encodes CASSLGLAGSYEQYF.

The V and J genes are TRBV7-2 and TRBJ2-3; 10 bases agree with TRBD2. CDR3 length: 16 amino acids. Germline CDR1 reads SGHTA; CDR2 reads FQGNSA. Germline trimming cut 5 bases from V and 4 bases from J; bases unmatched to any gene: 9. The CDR3 DNA sequence: TGTGCCAGCAGCACCCAAGCGGGGGGGAGGGCAGATACGCAGTATTTT. This sequence encodes CASSTQAGGRADTQYF.

The chain uses TRBV7-8 and TRBJ2-5; the D gene is possibly TRBD2 (6 bases). CDR1 SGHVS and CDR2 FQNEAQ come from the germline V gene. V gave up 1 base and J gave up 4 bases, with 13 bases separating them. The CDR3 sequence is 15 residues long. The CDR3 loop reads CASSLVFAGLETQYF. CDR3 in DNA: TGTGCCAGCAGCTTAGTATTTGCGGGACTAGAGACCCAGTACTTC.

V usage is TRBV3-1 (or the pseudogene TRBV3-2) and J usage is TRBJ2-1, with 7 bases aligning to TRBD2. The length of the CDR3 is 16 residues. Looked up from germline, CDR1 is LGHDT and CDR2 is YNNKEL (reference sequence). The junction had 14 bases not matched to a gene; V was cut back by 4 bases and J by 8 bases. The CDR3 loop is CASSRGRGGIIDEQFF. CDR3 bases: TGTGCCAGCAGCCGGGGGAGGGGAGGGATAATTGATGAGCAGTTCTTC.

V usage is TRBV5-5 and J usage is TRBJ2-7; D may be TRBD1 (6 bases). Germline loops: CDR1 SGHKS, CDR2 YYEKEE (reference sequence). The CDR3 runs to 14 residues. Trimming pared 1 base from V and 3 bases from J, leaving 11 bases between. As DNA, the CDR3 is TGTGCCAGCAGCTTGCTACAGGGTTACTACGAGCAGTACGTC. Its translation is CASSLLQGYYEQYV.

V gene TRBV11-3 combines with J gene TRBJ2-3, with 10 positions matching TRBD2. The CDR3 is made up of 15 amino acids. The germline CDR1 and CDR2 sequences are SGHNT and YENEEA. J gave up 11 bases and V 0 bases, and 8 bases lay outside the gene matches. The CDR3 loop reads CASSLDTSGNGKQYF. CDR3 coding DNA: TGTGCCAGCAGCTTAGACACTAGCGGGAATGGAAAGCAGTATTTT.